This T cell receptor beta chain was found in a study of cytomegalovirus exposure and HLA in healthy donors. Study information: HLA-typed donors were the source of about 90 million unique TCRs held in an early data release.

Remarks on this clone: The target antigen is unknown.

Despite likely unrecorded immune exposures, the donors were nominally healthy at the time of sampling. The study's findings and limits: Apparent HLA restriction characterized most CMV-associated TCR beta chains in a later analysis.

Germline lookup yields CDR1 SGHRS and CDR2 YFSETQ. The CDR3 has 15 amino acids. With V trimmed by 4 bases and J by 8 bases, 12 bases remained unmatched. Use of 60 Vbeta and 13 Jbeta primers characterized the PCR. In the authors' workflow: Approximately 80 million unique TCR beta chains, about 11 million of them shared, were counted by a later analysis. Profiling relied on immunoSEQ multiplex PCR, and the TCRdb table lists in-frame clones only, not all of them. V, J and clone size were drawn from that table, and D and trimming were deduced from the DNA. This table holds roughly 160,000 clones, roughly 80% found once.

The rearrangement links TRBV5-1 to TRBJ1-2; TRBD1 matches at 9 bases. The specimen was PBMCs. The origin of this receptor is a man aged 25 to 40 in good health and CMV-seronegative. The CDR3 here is CASSPSPGTGTGYTF. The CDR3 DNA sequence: TGCGCCAGCAGCCCCAGTCCCGGGACAGGGACAGGCTACACCTTC.